This T cell receptor (beta chain) emerged from a study of cytomegalovirus exposure and HLA in healthy donors. Both 60 Vbeta primers and 13 Jbeta primers went into the PCR. The data were produced by immunoSEQ multiplex PCR, yet TCRdb's version contains in-frame clones alone and is incomplete. The sample lists approximately 120,000 clones, more than 70% occurring once. V was shortened by 0 bases and J by 6 bases, with 17 bases between the two germline ends. Germline CDR1 reads SGHDT; CDR2 reads YYEEEE. The CDR3 has 16 residues. The sample consisted of PBMCs. The genes are TRBV5-6 and TRBJ2-3; D is possibly TRBD2 (6 bases). This TCR came from a young woman in good health and CMV-seropositive. Written as DNA, the CDR3 is TGTGCCAGCAGCTTGGGTGGTTTTCCTGGGGGGGATACGCAGTATTTT. This translates into CASSLGGFPGGDTQYF.